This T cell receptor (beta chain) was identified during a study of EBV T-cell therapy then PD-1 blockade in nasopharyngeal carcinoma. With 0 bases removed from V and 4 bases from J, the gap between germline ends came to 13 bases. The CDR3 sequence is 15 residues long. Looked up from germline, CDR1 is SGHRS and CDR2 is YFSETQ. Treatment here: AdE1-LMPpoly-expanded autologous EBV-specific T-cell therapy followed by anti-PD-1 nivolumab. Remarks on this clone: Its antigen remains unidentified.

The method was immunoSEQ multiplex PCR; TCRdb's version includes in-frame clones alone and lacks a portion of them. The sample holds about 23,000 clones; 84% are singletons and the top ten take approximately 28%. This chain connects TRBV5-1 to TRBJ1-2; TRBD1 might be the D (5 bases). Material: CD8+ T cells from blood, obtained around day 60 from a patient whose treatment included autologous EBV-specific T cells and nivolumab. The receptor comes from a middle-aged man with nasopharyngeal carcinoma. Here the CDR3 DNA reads TGCGCCAGCAGCTTGGCCAAAGGGGAGGGCTATGGCTACACCTTC. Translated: CASSLAKGEGYGYTF.